Included here is one T cell receptor (beta chain) sequence, with context. Its antigen is not known. V lost 7 bases, J lost 0 bases, and 16 bases lay in between. CDR3 length: 14 residues. The germline V gene has CDR1 SQVTM and CDR2 ANQGSEA. This sample stems from a study of cytomegalovirus exposure and HLA in healthy donors. Primers: 60 Vbeta forward and 13 Jbeta reverse. Authors' data handling: In a later analysis, around 12 million of 83 million or so unique beta chains occurred in at least two donors. TCRdb keeps only in-frame clones here, not all; method: immunoSEQ multiplex PCR. V and J calls and clone size come straight from that table; D and trimming were deduced from the DNA. This listing includes 55,000 or so clones. Findings and limits, study-wide: Being productive about 87% or about 30% of the time was typical of most TCR beta V segments in an earlier analysis. Information on immune exposure was restricted to one variable (CMV serostatus). Trimming of TCR beta V- and J-genes showed a link, identified in a later analysis, to a missense DCLRE1C variant.

The TCR originated in a woman younger than 45 in good health and CMV-seropositive. The chain employs TRBV29-1 and TRBJ2-7; D perhaps matches TRBD1 (6 bases). Specimen: PBMCs. The CDR3 DNA reads as TGCAGCGCCAAAGGACAGATGAGCTCCTACGAGCAGTACTTC. It specifies CSAKGQMSSYEQYF.